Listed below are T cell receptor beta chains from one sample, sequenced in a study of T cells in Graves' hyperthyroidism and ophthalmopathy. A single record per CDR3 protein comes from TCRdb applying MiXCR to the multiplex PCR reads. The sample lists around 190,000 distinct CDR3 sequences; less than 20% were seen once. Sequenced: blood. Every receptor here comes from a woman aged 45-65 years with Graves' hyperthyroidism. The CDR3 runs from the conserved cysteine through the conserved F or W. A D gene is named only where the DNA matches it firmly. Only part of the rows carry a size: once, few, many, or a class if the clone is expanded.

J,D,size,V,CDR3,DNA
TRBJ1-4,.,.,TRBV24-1,CATSDNSGTASEKLFF,TGTGCCACCAGTGATAATTCCGGGACCGCTAGTGAAAAACTGTTTTTT
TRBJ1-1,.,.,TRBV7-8,CASRGGGMNTEAFF,TGTGCCAGCAGAGGGGGGGGAATGAACACTGAAGCTTTCTTT
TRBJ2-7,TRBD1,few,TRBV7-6,CASSLDRTIYEQYF,TGTGCCAGCAGCTTGGACAGGACAATCTACGAGCAGTACTTC
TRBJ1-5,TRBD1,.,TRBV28,CASSSRQGGSNQPQHF,TGTGCCAGCAGTTCACGACAGGGGGGGAGCAATCAGCCCCAGCATTTT
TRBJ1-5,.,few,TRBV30,CAWSVGHPDQPQHF,TGTGCCTGGAGTGTAGGGCACCCTGATCAGCCCCAGCATTTT
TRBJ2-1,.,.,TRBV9,CASSVAAKYNEQFF,TGTGCCAGCAGCGTAGCGGCGAAATACAATGAGCAGTTCTTC
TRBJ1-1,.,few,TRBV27,CASQSSRLMNTEAFF,TGTGCCAGCCAAAGCAGTCGACTCATGAACACTGAAGCTTTCTTT
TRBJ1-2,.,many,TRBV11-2,CASSVGYGYTF,TGTGCCAGCAGTGTCGGCTATGGCTACACCTTC
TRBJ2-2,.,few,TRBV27,CASSLSGGGDLIPGELFF,TGTGCCAGCAGTTTATCGGGGGGGGGCGATTTAATCCCCGGGGAGCTGTTTTTT
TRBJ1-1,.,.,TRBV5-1,CAGSLEDSRLSGAFF,TGCGCCGGCAGCCTCGAGGACAGCCGACTAAGTGGAGCTTTCTTT
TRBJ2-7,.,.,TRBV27,CASTQRGGGYEQYF,TGTGCCAGCACCCAAAGGGGAGGCGGCTACGAGCAGTACTTC
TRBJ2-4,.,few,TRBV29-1,CSALLWSNIQYF,TGCAGCGCCCTGCTTTGGTCAAACATTCAGTACTTC
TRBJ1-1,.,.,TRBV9,CASSSTGGKAEAFF,TGTGCCAGCAGCTCCACCGGGGGGAAGGCTGAAGCTTTCTTT
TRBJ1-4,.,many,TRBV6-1,CASMNPPGEKLFF,TGTGCCAGCATGAACCCGCCAGGTGAAAAACTGTTTTTT
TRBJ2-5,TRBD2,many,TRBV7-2,CASSLRGTSGWETQYF,TGTGCCAGCAGCTTACGTGGGACTAGCGGATGGGAGACCCAGTACTTC
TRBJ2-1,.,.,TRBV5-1,CASSLAFGETQFF,TGCGCCAGCAGCTTGGCTTTTGGGGAGACCCAGTTCTTC
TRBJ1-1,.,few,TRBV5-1,CASSWTEKNTEAFF,TGCGCCAGCAGCTGGACAGAAAAGAACACTGAAGCTTTCTTT
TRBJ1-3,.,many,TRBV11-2,CASSLGGFWSGNTIYF,TGTGCCAGCAGCTTAGGCGGATTTTGGTCCGGAAACACCATATATTTT
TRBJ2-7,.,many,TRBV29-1,CSVDGRGEVEQYF,TGCAGCGTTGATGGTCGGGGCGAGGTCGAGCAGTACTTC
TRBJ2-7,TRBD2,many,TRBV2,CASAEREGFEQYF,TGTGCCAGCGCTGAACGGGAGGGCTTTGAGCAGTACTTC
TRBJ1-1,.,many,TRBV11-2,CASSISTGTRGTEAFF,TGTGCCAGCAGCATCTCTACGGGTACCCGAGGGACTGAAGCTTTCTTT
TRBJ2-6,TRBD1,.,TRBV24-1,CATSDRDRAGANVLTF,TGTGCCACCAGTGACCGAGACAGGGCCGGGGCCAACGTCCTGACTTTC
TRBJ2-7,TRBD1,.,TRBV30,CAWSVGQGYEQYF,TGTGCCTGGAGTGTCGGACAGGGATACGAGCAGTACTTC
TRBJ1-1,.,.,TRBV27,CASSYQGSLSNTEAFF,TGTGCCAGCAGCTACCAAGGGTCTTTATCGAACACTGAAGCTTTCTTT
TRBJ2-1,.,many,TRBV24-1,CATSEHLGEQFF,TGTGCCACCAGTGAACACCTAGGAGAGCAGTTCTTC
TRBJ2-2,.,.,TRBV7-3,CASSLGASGINTGELFF,TGTGCCAGCAGCTTGGGGGCTAGCGGTATCAACACCGGGGAGCTGTTTTTT
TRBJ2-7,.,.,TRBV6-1,CASTSAMGGQYF,TGTGCCAGCACCTCGGCTATGGGCGGGCAGTACTTC
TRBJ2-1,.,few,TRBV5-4,CASSNPGRGAHNEQFF,TGTGCCAGCAGCAATCCGGGACGGGGGGCCCACAATGAGCAGTTCTTC
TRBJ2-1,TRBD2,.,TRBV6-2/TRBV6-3,CASSYSVSGRSPYNEQFF,TGTGCCAGCAGTTACTCCGTTAGCGGGAGGAGTCCCTACAATGAGCAGTTCTTC
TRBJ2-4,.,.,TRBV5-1,CASSLREAKNIQYF,TGCGCCAGCAGCTTGCGGGAGGCCAAAAACATTCAGTACTTC
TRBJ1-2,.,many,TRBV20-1,CSAGRDDRTYGYTF,TGCAGTGCAGGACGGGACGACCGAACCTACGGCTACACCTTC
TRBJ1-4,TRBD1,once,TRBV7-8,CASSLNMGQEEKLFF,TGTGCCAGCAGCCTTAACATGGGACAGGAGGAAAAACTGTTTTTT
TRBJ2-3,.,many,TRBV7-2,CASSLGGGPDTQYF,TGTGCCAGCAGCTTAGGGGGGGGCCCAGATACGCAGTATTTT
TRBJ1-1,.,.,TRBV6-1,CASSEVRAFF,TGTGCCAGCAGTGAAGTTAGGGCTTTCTTT
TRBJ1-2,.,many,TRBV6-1,CASTPTGQGYGYTF,TGTGCCAGCACCCCGACGGGGCAGGGGTACGGCTACACCTTC
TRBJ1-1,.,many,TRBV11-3,CASSPPGEGTEAFF,TGTGCCAGCAGCCCTCCAGGGGAGGGAACTGAAGCTTTCTTT
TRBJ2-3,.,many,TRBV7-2,CASSLFSTDTQYF,TGTGCCAGCAGCTTATTTAGCACAGATACGCAGTATTTT
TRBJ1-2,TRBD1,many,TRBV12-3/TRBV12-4,CASRLQGASYGYTF,TGTGCCAGCAGATTACAGGGGGCAAGCTATGGCTACACCTTC
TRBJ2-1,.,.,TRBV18,CASSPETGMVWNEQFF,TGTGCCAGCTCACCCGAGACGGGTATGGTTTGGAATGAGCAGTTCTTC
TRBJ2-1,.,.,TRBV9,CASSGTALPYNEQFF,TGTGCCAGCAGCGGGACAGCCCTACCCTACAATGAGCAGTTCTTC
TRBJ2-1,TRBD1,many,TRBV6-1,CASSTTGTGTDEQFF,TGTGCCAGCAGTACGACCGGGACAGGGACGGATGAGCAGTTCTTC
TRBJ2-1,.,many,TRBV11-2,CASSFTSEQFF,TGTGCCAGCAGCTTTACGAGTGAGCAGTTCTTC
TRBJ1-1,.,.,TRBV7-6,CASSSDSYTEAFF,TGTGCCAGCAGCTCTGACAGTTACACTGAAGCTTTCTTT
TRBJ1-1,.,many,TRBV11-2,CASSLKTYPRPTEAFF,TGTGCCAGCAGCTTAAAAACTTATCCCCGACCCACTGAAGCTTTCTTT